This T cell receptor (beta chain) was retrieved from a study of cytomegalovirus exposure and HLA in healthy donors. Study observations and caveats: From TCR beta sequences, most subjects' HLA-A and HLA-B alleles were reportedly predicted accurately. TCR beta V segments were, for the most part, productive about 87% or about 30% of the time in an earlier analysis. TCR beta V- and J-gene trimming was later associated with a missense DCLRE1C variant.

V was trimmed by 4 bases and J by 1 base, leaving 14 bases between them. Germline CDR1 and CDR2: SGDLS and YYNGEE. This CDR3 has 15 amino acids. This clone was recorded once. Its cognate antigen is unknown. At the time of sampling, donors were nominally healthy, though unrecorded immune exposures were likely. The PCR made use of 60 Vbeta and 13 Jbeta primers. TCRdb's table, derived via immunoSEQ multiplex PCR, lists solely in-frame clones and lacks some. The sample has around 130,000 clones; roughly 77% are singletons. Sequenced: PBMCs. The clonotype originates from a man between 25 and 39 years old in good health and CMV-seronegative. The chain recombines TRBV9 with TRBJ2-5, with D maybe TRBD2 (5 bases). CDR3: CASSITTGFQETQYF. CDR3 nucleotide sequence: TGTGCCAGCAGCATCACTACGGGGTTCCAAGAGACCCAGTACTTC. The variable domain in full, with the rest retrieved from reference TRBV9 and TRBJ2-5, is DSGVTQTPKHLITATGQRVTLRCSPRSGDLSVYWYQQSLDQGLQFLIQYYNGEERAKGNILERFSAQQFPDLHSELNLSSLELGDSALYFCASSITTGFQETQYFGPGTRLLVL.